This passage covers 5 T cell receptor beta chains from one sample sequenced in a study of blood T cell repertoires in COVID-19. Method: immunoSEQ multiplex PCR; TCRdb's copy keeps in-frame clones and lacks some. The sample consists of fewer than 350,000 clones, roughly 87% of them appearing once. Material: peripheral blood. Every receptor here comes from a man aged 25 to 40 with COVID-19, enrolled during active disease.

The chain employs TRBV20-1 and TRBJ1-1; D gene ambiguous. The CDR3 consists of 10 residues. Germline assignment: CDR1 DFQATT and CDR2 SNEGSKA (reference sequence). The ends were cut back, 3 bases at V and 10 bases at J, with 9 bases in the middle. The CDR3 sequence is CSARSDAAFF. The CDR3 nucleotides read TGCAGTGCTAGGAGTGATGCAGCTTTCTTT.

This chain joins TRBV2 and TRBJ1-1; maybe TRBD1 (5 bases). The CDR3 contains 14 residues. Trimming left V 7 bases short and J 3 bases short, with 15 bases between. The germline CDR1 and CDR2 sequences are SNHLY and FYNNEI. The CDR3 reads CASMNLGGYTEAFF. CDR3 in DNA: TGTGCCAGCATGAACCTGGGGGGGTACACTGAAGCTTTCTTT.

The gene calls are TRBV30 and TRBJ1-1; D is ambiguous. Germline V lookup: CDR1 GTSNPN, CDR2 SVGIG (reference sequence). The CDR3 has 12 amino acids. V was shortened by 4 bases and J by 7 bases, with 13 bases between the two germline ends. In DNA form, the CDR3 reads TGTGCCTGGATGGGCAGGACTAATGAAGCTTTCTTT. Protein sequence: CAWMGRTNEAFF.

The J gene is TRBJ2-7, the V gene TRBV4-3; D might be TRBD2 (6 bases). The germline CDR1 and CDR2 sequences are LGHNA and YSLEER. The CDR3 consists of 15 residues. Trimming removed 4 bases at V and 1 base at J, with 14 bases between. CDR3 nucleotides: TGCGCCAGCAGCCCGTTTAGGGAGGTGTCCTACGAGCAGTACTTC. Amino acids: CASSPFREVSYEQYF.

The chain recombines TRBV2 with TRBJ1-1, with D tentatively TRBD1 (5 bases). V gave up 4 bases and J gave up 5 bases, with 17 bases separating them. Germline loops: CDR1 SNHLY, CDR2 FYNNEI. This CDR3 is 15 amino acids long. CDR3 sequence: CASSGFWQGGTEAFF. CDR3 DNA sequence: TGTGCCAGCAGTGGGTTCTGGCAGGGAGGAACTGAAGCTTTCTTT.